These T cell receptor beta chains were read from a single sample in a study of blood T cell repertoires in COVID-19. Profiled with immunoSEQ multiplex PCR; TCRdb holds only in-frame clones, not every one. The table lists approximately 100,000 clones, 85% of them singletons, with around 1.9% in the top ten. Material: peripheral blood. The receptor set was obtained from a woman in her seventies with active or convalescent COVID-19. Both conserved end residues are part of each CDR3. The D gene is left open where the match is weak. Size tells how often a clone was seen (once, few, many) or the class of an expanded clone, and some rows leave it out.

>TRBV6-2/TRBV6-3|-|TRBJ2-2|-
TGTGCCAGCAGTGCGACAGGGAACACCGGGGAGCTGTTTTTT
CASSATGNTGELFF
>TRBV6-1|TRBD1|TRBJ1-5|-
TGTGCCAGCAGTGATCTGACAGGGTATAGCAATCAGCCCCAGCATTTT
CASSDLTGYSNQPQHF
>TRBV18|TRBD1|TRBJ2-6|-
TGTGCCAGCTCACCATCCGGGACAGGGGTAACTGGGGCCAACGTCCTGACTTTC
CASSPSGTGVTGANVLTF
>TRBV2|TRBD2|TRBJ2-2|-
TGTGCCAGCAGTCAATCTAGCGGGGGTACCGGGGAGCTGTTTTTT
CASSQSSGGTGELFF
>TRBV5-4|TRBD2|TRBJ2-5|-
TGTGCCAGCAGGGGACTAGCGGGGCTCCAAGAGACCCAGTACTTC
CASRGLAGLQETQYF
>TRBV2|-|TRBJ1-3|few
TGTGCCAGCACTGGACTAGTGTTAGGAAACACCATATATTTT
CASTGLVLGNTIYF
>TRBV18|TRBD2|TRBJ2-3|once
TGTGCCAGCTCACGAGGACTAGCGGGAGATACGCAGTATTTT
CASSRGLAGDTQYF
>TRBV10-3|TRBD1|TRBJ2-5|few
TGTGCCATCAGTGGGACACAGGGGGCAGAGACCCAGTACTTC
CAISGTQGAETQYF
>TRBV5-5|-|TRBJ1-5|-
TGTGCCAGCAGCTGGTCGATCGGGGAATTCAATCAGCCCCAGCATTTT
CASSWSIGEFNQPQHF
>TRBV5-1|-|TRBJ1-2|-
TGCGCCAGCAGCCAGGGGACAACCAACTATGGCTACACCTTC
CASSQGTTNYGYTF
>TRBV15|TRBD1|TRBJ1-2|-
TGTGCCACCAGCAGGACCGGGACAGGGGCTTATGGCTACACCTTC
CATSRTGTGAYGYTF
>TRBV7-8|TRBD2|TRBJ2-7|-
TGTGCCAGCAGCCTAGCGGGGGGGTTGTACGAGCAGTACTTC
CASSLAGGLYEQYF
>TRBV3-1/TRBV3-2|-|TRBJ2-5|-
TGTGCCAGCAGCCCCCCGGGCAGGGGAGAGACCCAGTACTTC
CASSPPGRGETQYF
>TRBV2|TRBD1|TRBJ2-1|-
TGTGCCAGCAGCCGGACAGGGATGAGTTCCTACAATGAGCAGTTCTTC
CASSRTGMSSYNEQFF
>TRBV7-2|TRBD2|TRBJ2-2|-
TGTGCCAGCAGCCCGGGACTAGTAACCGGGGAGCTGTTTTTT
CASSPGLVTGELFF
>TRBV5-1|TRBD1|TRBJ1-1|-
TGCGCCAGCAGCAACCGGGACAGGGATTCAAACACTGAAGCTTTCTTT
CASSNRDRDSNTEAFF
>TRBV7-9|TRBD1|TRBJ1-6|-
TGTGCCAGCAGCCTGACAGGGAAAAATTCACCCCTCCACTTT
CASSLTGKNSPLHF
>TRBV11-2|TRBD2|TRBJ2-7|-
TGTGCCAGCAGCTTGGGACTAGCGGACTACGAGCAGTACTTC
CASSLGLADYEQYF
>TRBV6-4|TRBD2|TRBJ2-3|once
TGTGCCAGCAGTGATCAGCGGGGGGGCACAGATACGCAGTATTTT
CASSDQRGGTDTQYF
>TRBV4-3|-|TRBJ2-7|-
TGCGCCAGCAGCCAAGATGGTCTTTCAGTCTACGAGCAGTACTTC
CASSQDGLSVYEQYF